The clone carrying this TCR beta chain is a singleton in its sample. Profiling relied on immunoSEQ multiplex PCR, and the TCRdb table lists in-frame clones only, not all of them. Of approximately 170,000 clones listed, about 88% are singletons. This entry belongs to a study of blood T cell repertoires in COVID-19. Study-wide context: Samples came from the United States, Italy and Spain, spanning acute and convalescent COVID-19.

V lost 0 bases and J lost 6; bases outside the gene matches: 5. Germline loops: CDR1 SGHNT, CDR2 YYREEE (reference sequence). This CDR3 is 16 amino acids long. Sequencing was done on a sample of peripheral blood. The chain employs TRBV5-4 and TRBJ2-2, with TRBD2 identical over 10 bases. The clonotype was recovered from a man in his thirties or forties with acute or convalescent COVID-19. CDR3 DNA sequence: TGTGCCAGCAGCTTGGAGGCTAGCGGGGGTTCCGGGGAGCTGTTTTTT. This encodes CASSLEASGGSGELFF.